This TCR beta chain comes out of a study of blood T cell repertoires in COVID-19. The wider study: Some COVID-19 samples were acute and others convalescent; all came from the United States, Italy and Spain. PBMCs, B-cell-depleted T cells, or T cells were the source of the cDNA or gDNA that made up the material.

As handled by the study authors: Amplification of reference gene primers provided the estimated nucleated cell counts. Method: immunoSEQ multiplex PCR; TCRdb's copy keeps in-frame clones and lacks some. V and J calls and clone size are given by that table; D and trimming were obtained from the DNA. The table includes around 81,000 clones, approximately 78% detected once. V gave up 11 bases and J gave up 1 base, with 18 bases separating them. Germline CDR1 is ENHRY and CDR2 is SYGVKD. The CDR3 has 14 residues. The material sequenced was peripheral blood. This chain links TRBV10-3 with TRBJ2-7; maybe TRBD1 (5 bases). The sequence was collected from a human donor in a cohort sampled during active COVID-19. CDR3 region: CAAQGQEISYEQYF. The CDR3, as DNA: TGTGCCGCCCAGGGCCAGGAGATATCCTACGAGCAGTACTTC.